The text below deals with one T cell receptor beta chain. Antigen: not known. The data were produced by immunoSEQ multiplex PCR, yet TCRdb's version contains in-frame clones alone and is incomplete. The data show under 25,000 clones, around 70% seen once. This sample stems from a study of vaccination effects on CD4 cells after COVID-19. Overall study context: BNT162b2 vaccine or mRNA-1273 vaccine was given to participants in two doses. A couple of convalescent donors provided samples 16 days and one week before vaccination. General study points: Convalescent patients numbered few in the study; early post-infection timepoints were missing entirely.

Pools of viral peptides were used by the ViraFEST assay to expand antigen-specific CD4+ T cells ahead of sequencing. Upon completion of roughly ten days in culture, CD4+ T cells were isolated. Confirmation by PCR established that the person had SARS-CoV-2 infection between March and December 2020. They grew 2 million to 2.5 million PBMC in each well, adding 10 IU/ml IL-2 and about 9.5 ug/ml peptides. The receptor was isolated from a human donor who had a prior SARS-CoV-2 infection. This material consisted of CD4+ T cells from PBMCs cultured with SARS-CoV-2 spike peptides, taken before COVID-19 vaccination.

The CDR3 region has the DNA TGTGCCAGCAGCGTATCTGGGGCCAACGTCCTGACTTTC. Protein product: CASSVSGANVLTF. V usage is TRBV11-3 and J usage is TRBJ2-6, with D unresolved. The V end was cut by 5 bases, the J end by 1 base, with 3 bases between. The CDR3 runs 13 residues. Germline values: CDR1 SGHNT, CDR2 YENEEA.